Listed below are T cell receptor beta chains from one sample, sequenced in a study of CD8+CD57+ T cells in acquired aplastic anemia. In TCRdb, the reads were re-called with MiXCR into one record per CDR3 protein. This sample has about 190,000 distinct CDR3 sequences, with less than 70% found just once. The sample taken for sequencing was sorted CD4+, CD8+, or CD8+CD57+ T cells (not recorded which) from PBMCs. These receptors originate from a human donor in good health, serving as a control. The CDR3 runs from the conserved cysteine through the conserved F or W. The D gene is left open where the match is weak. Expanded clones are given a class, and other clones once, few, many or no size at all.

>16|TRBJ2-2|TRBD1|many|TRBV24-1
CATSDPGTGITGELFF
TGTGCCACCAGTGACCCCGGGACAGGTATCACCGGGGAGCTGTTTTTT
>20|TRBJ2-1|NA|NA|TRBV7-2
CASSQVRWWGGRGSYNEQFF
TGCGCCAGCAGCCAAGTAAGGTGGTGGGGGGGGCGGGGCAGCTACAATGAGCAGTTCTTC
>11|TRBJ2-3|NA|many|TRBV10-3
CAIRSTDTQYF
TGTGCCATCAGGAGCACAGATACGCAGTATTTT
>14|TRBJ1-4|NA|many|TRBV20-1
CSARGGGAGEKLFF
TGCAGTGCTAGAGGGGGGGGGGCGGGAGAAAAACTGTTTTTT
>14|TRBJ1-1|NA|many|TRBV28
CASSSPTGSGVAFF
TGTGCCAGCAGTTCTCCTACAGGGAGTGGGGTGGCTTTCTTT
>15|TRBJ1-1|NA|NA|TRBV5-1
CAGSFSSGRNTEAFF
TGCGCCGGCAGCTTTTCGTCAGGGAGGAACACTGAAGCTTTCTTT
>14|TRBJ2-2|NA|NA|TRBV20-1
CSALTGRVTGELFF
TGCAGTGCCCTGACAGGGAGGGTCACCGGGGAGCTGTTTTTT
>11|TRBJ1-5|NA|many|TRBV20-1
CSVSSNQPQHF
TGCAGTGTCTCCAGCAATCAGCCCCAGCATTTT
>16|TRBJ2-5|TRBD1|NA|TRBV19
CASSLLTGTSNQPQYF
TGTGCCAGTAGTCTGTTGACAGGGACCAGCAATCAGCCCCAGTACTTC
>18|TRBJ2-5|TRBD2|many|TRBV9
CASSVGVTSGGPLETQYF
TGTGCCAGCAGCGTAGGGGTGACTAGCGGGGGGCCTTTGGAGACCCAGTACTTC
>15|TRBJ1-1|NA|many|TRBV19
CASRSSPGRVTEAFF
TGTGCCAGTAGGTCGTCTCCCGGGAGGGTCACTGAAGCTTTCTTT
>14|TRBJ1-2|NA|NA|TRBV5-1
CASSFGTSNYGYTF
TGCGCCAGCAGCTTCGGGACATCTAACTATGGCTACACCTTC